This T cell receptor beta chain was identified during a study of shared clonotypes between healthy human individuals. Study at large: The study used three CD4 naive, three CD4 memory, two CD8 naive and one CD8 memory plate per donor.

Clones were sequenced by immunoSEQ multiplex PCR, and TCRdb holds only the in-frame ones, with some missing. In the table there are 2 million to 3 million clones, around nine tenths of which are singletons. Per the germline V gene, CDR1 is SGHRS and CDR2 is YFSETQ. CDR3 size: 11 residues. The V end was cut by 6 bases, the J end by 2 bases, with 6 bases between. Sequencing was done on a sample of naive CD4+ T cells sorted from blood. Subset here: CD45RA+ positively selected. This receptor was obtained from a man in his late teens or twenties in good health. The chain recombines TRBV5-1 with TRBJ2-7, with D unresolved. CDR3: CASTSAYEQYF. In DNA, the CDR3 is TGCGCCAGCACCAGCGCCTACGAGCAGTACTTC.